These T cell receptor beta chains were read from a single sample in a study of control samples from healthy donors and cancer patients. Profiling relied on immunoSEQ multiplex PCR, and the TCRdb table lists in-frame clones only, not all of them. This table holds over 80,000 clones, roughly four fifths found once. The sample comprised blood. These TCRs come from a man aged 55 to 70 in good health. Both conserved end residues are part of each CDR3. D genes are given only for firm matches. Clone size, where shown, is once, few, many, or a class for clones that have expanded.

J gene	clone size	V gene	D gene	CDR3 protein	CDR3 DNA
TRBJ2-7	NA	TRBV10-3	TRBD2	CAISHGLAGGSSYEQYF	TGTGCCATCAGTCACGGACTAGCGGGGGGGAGCTCCTACGAGCAGTACTTC
TRBJ1-3	NA	TRBV30	NA	CAWSVGHSGNTIYF	TGTGCCTGGAGTGTCGGACACTCTGGAAACACCATATATTTT
TRBJ2-7	NA	TRBV5-8	NA	CASSRTYEQYF	TGTGCCAGCAGCCGTACCTACGAGCAGTACTTC
TRBJ1-5	NA	TRBV2	NA	CASRVDSNQPQHF	TGTGCCAGCAGGGTCGACAGCAATCAGCCCCAGCATTTT
TRBJ2-7	NA	TRBV9	TRBD2	CASSPGLAGDEQYF	TGTGCCAGCAGCCCCGGACTAGCGGGAGACGAGCAGTACTTC
TRBJ1-2	NA	TRBV6-1	NA	CASSERHYGYTF	TGTGCCAGCAGTGAACGACACTATGGCTACACCTTC
TRBJ1-5	once	TRBV6-5	NA	CASSSVNQPQHF	TGTGCCAGCAGTTCAGTAAATCAGCCCCAGCATTTT
TRBJ1-2	NA	TRBV18	TRBD1	CASSPRTGVYGYTF	TGTGCCAGCTCACCACGAACAGGGGTCTATGGCTACACCTTC
TRBJ1-2	few	TRBV15	NA	CATSRNRGDSYGYTF	TGTGCCACCAGCAGAAACCGGGGAGATAGCTATGGCTACACCTTC
TRBJ2-5	NA	TRBV7-8	NA	CASSPDIQETQYF	TGTGCCAGCAGTCCAGACATCCAAGAGACCCAGTACTTC
TRBJ2-3	NA	TRBV7-9	NA	CASSSGSGDLDTQYF	TGTGCCAGCAGCTCCGGGTCGGGAGACCTAGATACGCAGTATTTT
TRBJ2-7	few	TRBV5-8	NA	CASSLMAGPLYEQYF	TGTGCCAGCAGCTTGATGGCTGGCCCCCTTTACGAGCAGTACTTC
TRBJ2-2	NA	TRBV6-4	TRBD1	CASREQGDTGELFF	TGTGCCAGCAGAGAACAGGGGGACACCGGGGAGCTGTTTTTT
TRBJ2-7	NA	TRBV7-8	NA	CASTLLVGSYEQYF	TGTGCCAGCACTCTCCTAGTTGGCTCCTACGAGCAGTACTTC
TRBJ1-5	NA	TRBV13	TRBD1	CASSLGQGGQPQHF	TGTGCCAGCAGCTTAGGCCAGGGGGGTCAGCCCCAGCATTTT
TRBJ1-4	NA	TRBV18	TRBD1	CASSRGQGANEKLFF	TGTGCCAGCTCACGGGGACAGGGGGCGAATGAAAAACTGTTTTTT
TRBJ1-3	NA	TRBV5-6	TRBD1	CASSLPGGGNTIYF	TGTGCCAGCAGCTTGCCAGGGGGTGGAAACACCATATATTTT
TRBJ2-3	NA	TRBV19	TRBD1	CASTRTGEDTQYF	TGTGCCAGTACCCGGACAGGGGAAGATACGCAGTATTTT
TRBJ2-1	NA	TRBV2	NA	CASMLGSNNEQFF	TGTGCCAGCATGCTTGGATCCAACAATGAGCAGTTCTTC
TRBJ2-7	once	TRBV11-2	NA	CASSLDPLRAEQYF	TGTGCCAGCAGCTTAGACCCCCTCCGCGCCGAGCAGTACTTC
TRBJ1-2	NA	TRBV6-5	NA	CASSPWRYNYGYTF	TGTGCCAGCAGCCCATGGAGGTACAACTATGGCTACACCTTC
TRBJ2-1	NA	TRBV29-1	NA	CSVVASDSSYNEQFF	TGCAGCGTTGTTGCGTCGGATAGCTCCTACAATGAGCAGTTCTTC
TRBJ2-1	NA	TRBV15	NA	CATSRNLPGRPIHEQFF	TGTGCCACCAGCAGGAACTTACCGGGACGGCCGATCCATGAGCAGTTCTTC
TRBJ1-2	NA	TRBV18	NA	CASSPAGHYGYTF	TGTGCCAGCTCACCAGCGGGGCATTACGGCTACACCTTC
TRBJ1-4	NA	TRBV13	NA	CASSPRPVGEKLFF	TGTGCCAGCAGCCCCAGACCCGTGGGGGAAAAACTGTTTTTT
TRBJ2-7	NA	TRBV30	TRBD1	CAWSDGQGDEQYF	TGTGCCTGGAGTGACGGGCAGGGGGACGAGCAGTACTTC
TRBJ2-2	NA	TRBV11-3	TRBD1	CASSFTFTGGTGELFF	TGTGCCAGCAGCTTTACATTCACAGGGGGCACCGGGGAGCTGTTTTTT
TRBJ2-5	NA	TRBV18	TRBD1	CASSLSGQGGETQYF	TGTGCCAGCTCACTCAGTGGACAGGGCGGAGAGACCCAGTACTTC